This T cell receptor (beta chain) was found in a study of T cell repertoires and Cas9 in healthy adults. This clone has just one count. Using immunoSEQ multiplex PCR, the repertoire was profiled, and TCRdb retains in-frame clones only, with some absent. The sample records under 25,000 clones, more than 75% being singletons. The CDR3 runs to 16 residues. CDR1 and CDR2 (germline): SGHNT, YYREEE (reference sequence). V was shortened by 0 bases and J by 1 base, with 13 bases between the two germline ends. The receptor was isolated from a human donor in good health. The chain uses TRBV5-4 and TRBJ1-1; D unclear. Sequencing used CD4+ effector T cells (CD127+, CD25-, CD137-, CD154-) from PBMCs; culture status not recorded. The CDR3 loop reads CASSLARKTRNTEAFF. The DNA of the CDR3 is TGTGCCAGCAGCTTGGCTCGGAAAACCAGGAACACTGAAGCTTTCTTT.